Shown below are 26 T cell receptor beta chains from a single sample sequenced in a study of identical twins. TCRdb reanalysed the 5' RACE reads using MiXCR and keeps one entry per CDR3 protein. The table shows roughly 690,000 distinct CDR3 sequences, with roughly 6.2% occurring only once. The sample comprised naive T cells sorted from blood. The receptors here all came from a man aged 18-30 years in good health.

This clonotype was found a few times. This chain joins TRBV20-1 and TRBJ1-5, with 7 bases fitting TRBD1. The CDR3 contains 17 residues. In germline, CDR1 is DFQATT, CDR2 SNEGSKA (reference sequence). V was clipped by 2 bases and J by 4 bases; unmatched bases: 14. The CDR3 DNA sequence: TGCAGTGCTAGACCCCGTTACAGGGGACGGGCAAATCAGCCCCAGCATTTT. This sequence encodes CSARPRYRGRANQPQHF.

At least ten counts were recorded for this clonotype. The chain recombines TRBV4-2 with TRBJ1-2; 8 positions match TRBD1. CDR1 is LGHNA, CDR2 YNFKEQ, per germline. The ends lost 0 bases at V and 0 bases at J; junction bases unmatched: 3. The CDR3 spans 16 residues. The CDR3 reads CASSQEGQASNYGYTF. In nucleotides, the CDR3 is TGTGCCAGCAGCCAAGAGGGACAGGCCTCTAACTATGGCTACACCTTC.

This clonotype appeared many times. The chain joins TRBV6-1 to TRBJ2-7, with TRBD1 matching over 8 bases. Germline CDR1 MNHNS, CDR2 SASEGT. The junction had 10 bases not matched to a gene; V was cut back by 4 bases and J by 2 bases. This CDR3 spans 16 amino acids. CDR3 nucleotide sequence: TGTGCCAGCAGTGGGACAGGGACCAGGATTCCCTACGAGCAGTACTTC. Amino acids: CASSGTGTRIPYEQYF.

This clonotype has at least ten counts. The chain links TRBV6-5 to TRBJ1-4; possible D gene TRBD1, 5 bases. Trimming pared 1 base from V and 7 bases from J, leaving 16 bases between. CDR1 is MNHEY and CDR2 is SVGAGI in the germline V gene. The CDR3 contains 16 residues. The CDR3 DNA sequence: TGTGCCAGCAGTTACTGGGACGGTGCCCTGGTTGAAAAACTGTTTTTT. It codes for CASSYWDGALVEKLFF.

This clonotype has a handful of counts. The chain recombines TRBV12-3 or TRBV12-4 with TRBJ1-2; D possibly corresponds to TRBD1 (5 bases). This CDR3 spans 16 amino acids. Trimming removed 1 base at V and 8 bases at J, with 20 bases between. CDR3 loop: CASSLEAGKLGIGYTF. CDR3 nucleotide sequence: TGTGCCAGCAGTTTAGAGGCAGGGAAGTTGGGGATAGGCTACACCTTC.

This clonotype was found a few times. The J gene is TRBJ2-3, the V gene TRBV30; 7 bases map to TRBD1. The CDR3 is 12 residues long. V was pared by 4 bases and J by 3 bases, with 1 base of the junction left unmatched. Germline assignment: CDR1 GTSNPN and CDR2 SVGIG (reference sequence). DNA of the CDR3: TGTGCCTGGACACAGGGGACAGATACGCAGTATTTT. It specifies CAWTQGTDTQYF.

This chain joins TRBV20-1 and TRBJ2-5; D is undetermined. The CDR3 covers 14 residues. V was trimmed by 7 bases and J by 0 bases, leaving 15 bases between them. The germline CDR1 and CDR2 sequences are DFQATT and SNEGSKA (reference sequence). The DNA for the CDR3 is TGCAGTGTACCCTCCGGCGCTTACCAAGAGACCCAGTACTTC. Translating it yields CSVPSGAYQETQYF.

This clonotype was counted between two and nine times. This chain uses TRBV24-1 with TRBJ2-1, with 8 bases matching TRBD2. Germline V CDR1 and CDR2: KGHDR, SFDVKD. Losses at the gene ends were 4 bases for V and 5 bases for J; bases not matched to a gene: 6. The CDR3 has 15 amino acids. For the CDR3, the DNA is TGTGCCACCAGTGACCCCACCGGGAGGGACAATGAGCAGTTCTTC. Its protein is CATSDPTGRDNEQFF.

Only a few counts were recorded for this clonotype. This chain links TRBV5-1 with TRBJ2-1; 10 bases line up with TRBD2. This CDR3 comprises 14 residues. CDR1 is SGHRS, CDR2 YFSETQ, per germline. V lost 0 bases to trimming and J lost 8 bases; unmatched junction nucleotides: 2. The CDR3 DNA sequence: TGCGCCAGCAGCTTGGCACTAGCGGGGCATGAGCAGTTCTTC. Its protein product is CASSLALAGHEQFF.

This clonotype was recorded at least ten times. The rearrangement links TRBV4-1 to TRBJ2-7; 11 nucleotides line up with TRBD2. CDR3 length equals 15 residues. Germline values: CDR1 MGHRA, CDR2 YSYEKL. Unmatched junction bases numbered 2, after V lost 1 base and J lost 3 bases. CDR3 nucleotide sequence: TGCGCCAGCAGCCAAGCTAGCGGGGGGATCTACGAGCAGTACGTC. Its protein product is CASSQASGGIYEQYV.

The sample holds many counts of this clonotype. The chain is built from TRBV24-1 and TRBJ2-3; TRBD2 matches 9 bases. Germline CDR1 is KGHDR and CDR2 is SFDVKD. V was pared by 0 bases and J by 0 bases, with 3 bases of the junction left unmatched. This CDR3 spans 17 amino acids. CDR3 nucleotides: TGTGCCACCAGTGATTTGGCGGGAGGGCCGAGCACAGATACGCAGTATTTT. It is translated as CATSDLAGGPSTDTQYF.

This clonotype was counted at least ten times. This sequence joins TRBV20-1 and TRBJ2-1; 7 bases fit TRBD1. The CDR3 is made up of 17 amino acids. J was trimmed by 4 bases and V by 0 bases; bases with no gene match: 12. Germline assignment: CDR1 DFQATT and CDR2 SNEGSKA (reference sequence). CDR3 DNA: TGCAGTGCTAGAGATGGGTCAGGGGGAACTCTATACAATGAGCAGTTCTTC. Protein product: CSARDGSGGTLYNEQFF.

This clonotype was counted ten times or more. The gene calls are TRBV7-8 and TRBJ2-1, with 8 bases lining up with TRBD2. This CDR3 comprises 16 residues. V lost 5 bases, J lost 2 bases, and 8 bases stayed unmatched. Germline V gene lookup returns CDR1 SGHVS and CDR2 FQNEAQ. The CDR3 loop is CASSPLTSGTYNEQFF. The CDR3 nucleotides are TGTGCCAGCAGCCCGCTAACTAGCGGAACCTACAATGAGCAGTTCTTC.

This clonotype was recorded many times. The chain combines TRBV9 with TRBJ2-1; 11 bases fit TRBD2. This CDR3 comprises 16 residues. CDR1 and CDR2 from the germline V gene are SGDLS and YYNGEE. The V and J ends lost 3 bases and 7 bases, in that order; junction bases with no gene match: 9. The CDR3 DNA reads TGTGCCAGCAGCGCACCGGGACTAGCGGTTCAAAATGAGCAGTTCTTC. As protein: CASSAPGLAVQNEQFF. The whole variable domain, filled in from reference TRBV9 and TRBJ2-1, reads DSGVTQTPKHLITATGQRVTLRCSPRSGDLSVYWYQQSLDQGLQFLIQYYNGEERAKGNILERFSAQQFPDLHSELNLSSLELGDSALYFCASSAPGLAVQNEQFFGPGTRLTVL.

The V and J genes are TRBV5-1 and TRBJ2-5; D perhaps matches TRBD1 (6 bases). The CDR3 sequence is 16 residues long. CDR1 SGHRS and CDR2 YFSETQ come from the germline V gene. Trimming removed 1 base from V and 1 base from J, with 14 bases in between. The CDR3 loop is CASSLQGSHFQETQYF. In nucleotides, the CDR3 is TGCGCCAGCAGCTTGCAGGGGTCACACTTCCAAGAGACCCAGTACTTC.

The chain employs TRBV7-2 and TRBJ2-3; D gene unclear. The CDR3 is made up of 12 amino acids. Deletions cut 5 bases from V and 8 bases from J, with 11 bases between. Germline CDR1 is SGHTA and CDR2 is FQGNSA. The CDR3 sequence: CASSPDLTTQYF. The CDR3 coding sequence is TGTGCCAGCAGCCCCGATCTTACTACGCAGTATTTT.

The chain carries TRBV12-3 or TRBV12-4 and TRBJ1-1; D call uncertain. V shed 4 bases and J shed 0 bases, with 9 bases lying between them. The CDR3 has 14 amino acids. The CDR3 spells CASSSRVLNTEAFF. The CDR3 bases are TGTGCCAGCAGTTCCCGGGTCTTGAACACTGAAGCTTTCTTT.

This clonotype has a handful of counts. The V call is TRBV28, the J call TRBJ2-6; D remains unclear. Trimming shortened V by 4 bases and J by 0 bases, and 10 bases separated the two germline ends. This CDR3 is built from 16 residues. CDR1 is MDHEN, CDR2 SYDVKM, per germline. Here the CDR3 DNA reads TGTGCCAGCAGTTGGCCTCTAAGCTCTGGGGCCAACGTCCTGACTTTC. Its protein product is CASSWPLSSGANVLTF.

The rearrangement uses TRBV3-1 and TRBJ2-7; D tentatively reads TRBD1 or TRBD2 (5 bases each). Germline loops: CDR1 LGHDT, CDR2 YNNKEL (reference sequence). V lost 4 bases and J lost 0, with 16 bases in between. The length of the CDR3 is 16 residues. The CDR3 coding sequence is TGTGCCAGCAGCCTAGGGACGAGCTTTGCCTCCTACGAGCAGTACTTC. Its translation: CASSLGTSFASYEQYF.

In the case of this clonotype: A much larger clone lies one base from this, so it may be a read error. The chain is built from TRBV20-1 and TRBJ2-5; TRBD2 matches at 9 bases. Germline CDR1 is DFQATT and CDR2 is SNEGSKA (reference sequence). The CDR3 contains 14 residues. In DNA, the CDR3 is TGCAGTGCCCCACTAGCGGGTCTCCAAGAGACCGAGTACTTC. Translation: CSAPLAGLQETEYF.

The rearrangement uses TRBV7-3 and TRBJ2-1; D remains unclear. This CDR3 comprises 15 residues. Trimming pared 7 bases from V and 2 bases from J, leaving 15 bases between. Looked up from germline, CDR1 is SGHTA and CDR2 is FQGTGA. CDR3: CASTTKVGPYNEQFF. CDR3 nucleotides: TGTGCCAGCACCACAAAGGTCGGACCCTACAATGAGCAGTTCTTC.

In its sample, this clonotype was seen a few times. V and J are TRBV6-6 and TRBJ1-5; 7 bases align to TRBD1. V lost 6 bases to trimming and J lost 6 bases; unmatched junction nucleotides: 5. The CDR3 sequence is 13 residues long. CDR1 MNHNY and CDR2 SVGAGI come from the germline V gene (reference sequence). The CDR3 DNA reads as TGTGCCAGCAGGCCCAGGGGGAGTCAGCCCCAGCATTTT. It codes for CASRPRGSQPQHF.

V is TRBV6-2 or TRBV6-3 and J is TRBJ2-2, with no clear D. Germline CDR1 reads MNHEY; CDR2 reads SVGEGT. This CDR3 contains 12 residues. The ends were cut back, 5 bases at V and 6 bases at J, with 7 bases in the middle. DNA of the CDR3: TGTGCCAGCAGTCCGGCATCCGGGGAGCTGTTTTTT. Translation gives CASSPASGELFF.

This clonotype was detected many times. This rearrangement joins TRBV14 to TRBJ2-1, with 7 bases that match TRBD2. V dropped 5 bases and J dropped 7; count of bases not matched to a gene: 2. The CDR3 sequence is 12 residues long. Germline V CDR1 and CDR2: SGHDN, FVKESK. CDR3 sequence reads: CASSVRENEQFF. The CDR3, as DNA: TGTGCCAGCAGCGTGCGGGAGAATGAGCAGTTCTTC. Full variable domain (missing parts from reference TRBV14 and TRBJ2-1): EAGVTQFPSHSVIEKGQTVTLRCDPISGHDNLYWYRRVMGKEIKFLLHFVKESKQDESGMPNNRFLAERTGGTYSTLKVQPAELEDSGVYFCASSVRENEQFFGPGTRLTVL.

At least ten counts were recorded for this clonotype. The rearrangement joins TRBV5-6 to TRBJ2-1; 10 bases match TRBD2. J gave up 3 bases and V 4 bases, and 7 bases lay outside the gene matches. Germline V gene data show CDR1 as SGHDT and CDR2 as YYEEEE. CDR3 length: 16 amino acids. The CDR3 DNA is TGTGCCAGCAGCCCGACCGGGACTAGCGTCTACAATGAGCAGTTCTTC. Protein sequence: CASSPTGTSVYNEQFF.

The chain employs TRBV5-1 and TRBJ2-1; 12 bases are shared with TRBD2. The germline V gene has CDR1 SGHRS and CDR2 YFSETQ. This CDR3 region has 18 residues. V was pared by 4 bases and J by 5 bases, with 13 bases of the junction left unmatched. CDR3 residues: CASSLLAGGPSKHNEQFF. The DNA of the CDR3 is TGCGCCAGCAGCCTACTAGCGGGAGGCCCGTCGAAACACAATGAGCAGTTCTTC.